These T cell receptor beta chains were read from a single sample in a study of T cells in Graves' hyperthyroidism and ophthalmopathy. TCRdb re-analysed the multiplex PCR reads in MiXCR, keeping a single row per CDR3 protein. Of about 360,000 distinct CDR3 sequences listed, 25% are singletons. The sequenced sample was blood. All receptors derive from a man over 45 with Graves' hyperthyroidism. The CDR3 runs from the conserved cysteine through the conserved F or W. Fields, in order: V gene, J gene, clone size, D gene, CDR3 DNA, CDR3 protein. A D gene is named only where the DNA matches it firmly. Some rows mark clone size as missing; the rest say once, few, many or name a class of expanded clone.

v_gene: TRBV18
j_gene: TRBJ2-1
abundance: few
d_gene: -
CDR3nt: TGTGCCAGCTCAGCCGATGGCCCAAACGAGCAGTTCTTC
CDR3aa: CASSADGPNEQFF

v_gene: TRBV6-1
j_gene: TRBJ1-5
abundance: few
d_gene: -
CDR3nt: TGTGCCAGCAGTGAACGTTGGGCAGGGGATCAGCCCCAGCATTTT
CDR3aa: CASSERWAGDQPQHF

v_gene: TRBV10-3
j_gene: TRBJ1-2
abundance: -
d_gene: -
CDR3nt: TGTGCCATCAGTGAGTCAACAGGGTTGGACTATGGCTACACCTTC
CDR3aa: CAISESTGLDYGYTF

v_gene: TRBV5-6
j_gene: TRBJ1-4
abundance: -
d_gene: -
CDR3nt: TGTGCCAGCAGCCCCGACGGACCATCAAATGAAAAACTGTTTTTT
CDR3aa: CASSPDGPSNEKLFF

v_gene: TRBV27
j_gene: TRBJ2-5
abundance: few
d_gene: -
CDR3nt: TGTGCCAGCAGTCCGGGGGCTGATGAGACCCAGTACTTC
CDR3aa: CASSPGADETQYF

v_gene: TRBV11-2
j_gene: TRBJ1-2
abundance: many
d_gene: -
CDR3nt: TGTGCCAGCAGCTTAGGCACAGCTCGCTATGGCTACACCTTC
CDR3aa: CASSLGTARYGYTF

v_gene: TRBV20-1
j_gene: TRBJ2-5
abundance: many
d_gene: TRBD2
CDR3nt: TGCAGTGCTGTCCCGGGACTAACCCAAGAGACCCAGTACTTC
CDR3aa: CSAVPGLTQETQYF

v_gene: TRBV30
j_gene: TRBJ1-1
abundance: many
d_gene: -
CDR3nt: TGTGCCTGGAGGATAGCGTTTCAGCGACGCACTGAAGCTTTCTTT
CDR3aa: CAWRIAFQRRTEAFF

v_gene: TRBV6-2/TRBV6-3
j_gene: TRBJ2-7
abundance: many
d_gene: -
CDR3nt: TGTGCCAGCAGTTACCGAGACAGGCCCTTTTACGAGCAGTACTTC
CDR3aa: CASSYRDRPFYEQYF

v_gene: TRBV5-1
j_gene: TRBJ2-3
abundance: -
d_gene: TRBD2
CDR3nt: TGCGCCAGCAGCTCACTACGGACTAGCGGGACCGCAGATACGCAGTATTTT
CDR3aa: CASSSLRTSGTADTQYF

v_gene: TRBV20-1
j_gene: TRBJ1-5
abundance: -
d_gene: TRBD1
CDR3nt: TGCAGTGCTAGAGATCCAGGGGGAAAGCAGGGGGGTCAGCCCCAGCATTTT
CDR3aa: CSARDPGGKQGGQPQHF

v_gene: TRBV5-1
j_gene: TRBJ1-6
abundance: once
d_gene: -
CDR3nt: TGCGCCAGCAGCTTCGAGGGTAATTCACCCCTCCACTTT
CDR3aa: CASSFEGNSPLHF

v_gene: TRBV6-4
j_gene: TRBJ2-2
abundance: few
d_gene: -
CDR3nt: TGTGCCAGCAGTTACTCCGGGTCCGGGGAGCTGTTTTTT
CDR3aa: CASSYSGSGELFF

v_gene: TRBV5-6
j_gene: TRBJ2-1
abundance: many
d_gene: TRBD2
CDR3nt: TGTGCCAGCAGCTTGGGACTAGCGGGAAGAAGGAGGATCAATGAGCAGTTCTTC
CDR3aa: CASSLGLAGRRRINEQFF

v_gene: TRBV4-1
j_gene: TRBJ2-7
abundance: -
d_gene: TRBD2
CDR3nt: TGCGCCAGCGGTCTAGCGGGAGTCTCTAACGAGCAGTACTTC
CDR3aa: CASGLAGVSNEQYF

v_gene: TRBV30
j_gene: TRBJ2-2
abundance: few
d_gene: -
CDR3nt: TGTGCCTGGAGGAGGGACACGAACACCGGGGAGCTGTTTTTT
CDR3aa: CAWRRDTNTGELFF

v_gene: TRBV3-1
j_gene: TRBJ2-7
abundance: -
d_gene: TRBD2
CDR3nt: TGTGCCAGCAGCTTCCGGACTAGCGGGAAGGAGCAGTACTTC
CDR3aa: CASSFRTSGKEQYF

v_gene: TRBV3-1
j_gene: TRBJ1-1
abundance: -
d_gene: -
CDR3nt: TGTGCCAGCAGCCAAGGTACACCCGGGGACACTGAAGCTTTCTTT
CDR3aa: CASSQGTPGDTEAFF

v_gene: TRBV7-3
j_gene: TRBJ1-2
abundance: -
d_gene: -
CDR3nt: TGTGCCAGCAGCCTTGGGGTTTTCCCTGGCTACACCTTC
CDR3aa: CASSLGVFPGYTF

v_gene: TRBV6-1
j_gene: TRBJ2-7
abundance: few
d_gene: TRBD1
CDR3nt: TGTGCCAGCAGACCGGGGGACAGGGTTTACGAGCAGTACTTC
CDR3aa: CASRPGDRVYEQYF

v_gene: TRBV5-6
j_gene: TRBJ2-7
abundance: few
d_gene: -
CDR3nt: TGTGCCAGCAGCCGGGACCCGGAGAGCTACGAGCAGTACTTC
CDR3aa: CASSRDPESYEQYF

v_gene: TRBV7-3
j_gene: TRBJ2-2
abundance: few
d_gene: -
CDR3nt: TGTGCCAGCAGCAAAGGGACAGAGCTGTTTTTT
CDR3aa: CASSKGTELFF

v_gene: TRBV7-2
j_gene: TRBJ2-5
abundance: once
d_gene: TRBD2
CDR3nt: TGTGCCAGCAGCTTAGAACTAGCGGGGCCTCAAGAGACCCAGTACTTC
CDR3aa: CASSLELAGPQETQYF

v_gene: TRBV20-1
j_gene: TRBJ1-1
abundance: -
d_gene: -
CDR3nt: TGCAGTGCTAGGCTCCAGACAAACACTGAAGCTTTCTTT
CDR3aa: CSARLQTNTEAFF